This T cell receptor beta chain derives from a study of cytomegalovirus exposure and HLA in healthy donors. Points from the study as a whole: Relative to equally common others, HLA-associated TCR beta chains showed greater clonal expansion in a later analysis. The authors enumerated roughly 160 TCR beta chains as linked to cytomegalovirus. At a 0.05 false discovery rate, a later analysis found approximately 15,000 TCR beta sequences to be associated with HLA alleles.

Of note for this clone: Its target is not known.

Likely unrecorded immune exposures existed in these nominally healthy donors. A multiplex PCR was run with 60 Vbeta primers and 13 Jbeta primers. Clones were read by immunoSEQ multiplex PCR, and TCRdb kept only the in-frame ones, dropping some. The sample contains some 150,000 clones, roughly 85% of which appear only once. This TCR was sampled from a man aged 35 to 55 in good health and CMV-seronegative. Sequenced: PBMCs.

CDR3 nucleotides: TGTGCCAGCAGCGTAGGGGGGAGGGCTTCATGGAATGAGCAGTTCTTC. This encodes CASSVGGRASWNEQFF. The genes are TRBV9 and TRBJ2-1; 7 bases line up with TRBD2. The CDR3 is made up of 16 amino acids. Germline CDR1 reads SGDLS; CDR2 reads YYNGEE. The V segment lost 0 bases and the J segment 7 bases; nucleotides outside the gene matches: 10.